The 14 T cell receptor beta chains presented below share a single source sample, sequenced in a study of spatial heterogeneity in lung cancer. As for time point: blood at routine non-recurrence follow-up after resection. TCRdb ran MiXCR on the 5' RACE reads and lists one entry per CDR3 protein. The sample shows under 150,000 distinct CDR3 sequences, roughly 10% of them seen only once. Material: PBMCs, obtained at follow-up. These TCRs come from a female donor with early-stage non-small cell lung cancer.

This clonotype turned up a few times. The genes are TRBV7-9 and TRBJ1-1; 10 nucleotides match TRBD1. The CDR3 runs 17 residues. Unmatched junction bases numbered 7, after V lost 2 bases and J lost 1 base. Looked up from germline, CDR1 is SEHNR and CDR2 is FQNEAQ (reference sequence). The CDR3 reads CASSLPRQGATNTEAFF. In nucleotides, the CDR3 is TGTGCCAGCAGCTTACCGCGACAGGGGGCTACGAACACTGAAGCTTTCTTT. Supplemented by reference TRBV7-9 and TRBJ1-1, the full variable domain reads DTGVSQNPRHKITKRGQNVTFRCDPISEHNRLYWYRQTLGQGPEFLTYFQNEAQLEKSRLLSDRFSAERPKGSFSTLEIQRTEQGDSAMYLCASSLPRQGATNTEAFFGQGTRLTVV.

The V call is TRBV2, the J call TRBJ2-1, with no clear D. CDR3 length equals 14 residues. Trimming pared 6 bases from V and 0 bases from J, leaving 9 bases between. CDR1 and CDR2 (germline): SNHLY, FYNNEI. This CDR3 reads CASRKLSSYNEQFF. The CDR3 DNA reads TGTGCCAGCAGGAAGCTGAGCTCCTACAATGAGCAGTTCTTC.

The chain employs TRBV29-1 and TRBJ2-1; 10 bases fit TRBD2. The CDR3 is made up of 12 amino acids. With V trimmed by 6 bases and J by 8 bases, 4 bases remained unmatched. Germline-derived CDR1 and CDR2 are SQVTM and ANQGSEA. Here the CDR3 DNA reads TGCAGCGTAGCTAGCGGGAGTGATGAGCAGTTCTTC. This translates into CSVASGSDEQFF.

This clonotype was seen more than once but under ten times. V gene TRBV2 combines with J gene TRBJ1-1; tentatively, D is TRBD1 (5 bases). Per the germline V gene, CDR1 is SNHLY and CDR2 is FYNNEI. CDR3 length: 12 amino acids. Deletions cut 3 bases from V and 11 bases from J, with 13 bases between. The CDR3 DNA is TGTGCCAGCAGTGACGGGAGGGGAGAGGCTTTCTTT. It is translated as CASSDGRGEAFF.

This clonotype was seen many times. This chain links TRBV29-1 with TRBJ1-1, with 7 bases fitting TRBD1. Germline CDR1 reads SQVTM; CDR2 reads ANQGSEA. After removal of 3 bases from V and 1 base from J, the junction contained 5 bases not matched to a gene. This CDR3 has 14 residues. The chain's CDR3 is CSVEGRGTNTEAFF. As DNA, the CDR3 is TGCAGCGTTGAGGGCAGGGGGACGAACACTGAAGCTTTCTTT.

This clonotype was found a few times. V is TRBV12-3 or TRBV12-4 and J is TRBJ1-4; D is uncertain. The CDR3 totals 15 residues. V lost 5 bases and J 5 bases, leaving 15 bases between the germline ends. The CDR3 region is CASSVGKGWNEKLFF. CDR3 coding DNA: TGTGCCAGCAGTGTGGGGAAAGGGTGGAATGAAAAACTGTTTTTT.

The chain recombines TRBV24-1 with TRBJ1-2; D is possibly TRBD1 (5 bases). Trimming took 3 bases from V and 2 from J, leaving 9 bases between them. The CDR3 is 14 residues long. Germline lookup yields CDR1 KGHDR and CDR2 SFDVKD. The CDR3 spells CATSDHGANYGYTF. In DNA form, the CDR3 reads TGTGCCACCAGTGATCATGGGGCAAACTATGGCTACACCTTC.

The chain has TRBV7-3 and TRBJ2-1; TRBD2 agrees at 9 bases. Germline values: CDR1 SGHTA, CDR2 FQGTGA. J lost 10 bases, V lost 3 bases, and 10 bases had no gene match. The CDR3 spans 15 residues. The CDR3: CASSLSPSGTEEQFF. CDR3 bases: TGTGCCAGCAGCTTGTCGCCTAGCGGGACTGAAGAGCAGTTCTTC.

This chain connects TRBV10-3 to TRBJ2-2; 13 nucleotides agree with TRBD2. The V segment lost 10 bases and the J segment 5 bases; nucleotides outside the gene matches: 4. The CDR3 covers 14 residues. Germline V gene sequence: CDR1 ENHRY, CDR2 SYGVKD. The CDR3 region is CATQTSGRTGELFF. The CDR3 DNA is TGTGCCACTCAGACTAGCGGGAGGACCGGGGAGCTGTTTTTT.

V gene TRBV6-1 combines with J gene TRBJ2-5; 13 positions match TRBD2. Germline V gene sequence: CDR1 MNHNS, CDR2 SASEGT. This CDR3 contains 15 residues. The ends lost 5 bases at V and 9 bases at J; junction bases unmatched: 9. This chain's CDR3 is CASSHGLAGAGAQYF. For the CDR3, the DNA is TGTGCCAGCAGTCACGGACTAGCGGGAGCAGGGGCCCAGTACTTC.

The genes are TRBV27 and TRBJ2-6; D unresolved. The CDR3 totals 16 residues. The V gene's germline CDR1 is MNHEY and CDR2 SMNVEV (reference sequence). Trimming shortened V by 2 bases and J by 4 bases, and 12 bases separated the two germline ends. CDR3 region: CASSLKLGFGANVLTF. CDR3 DNA: TGTGCCAGCAGTTTAAAATTAGGGTTCGGGGCCAACGTCCTGACTTTC.

The table lists this clonotype with a few counts. The V and J genes are TRBV15 and TRBJ1-2; the D is unclear. CDR1 is LNHNV and CDR2 is YYDKDF in the germline V gene (reference sequence). This CDR3 has 12 amino acids. The V end was cut by 5 bases, the J end by 3 bases, with 7 bases between. Written as DNA, the CDR3 is TGTGCCACCAGCCTGAGGTACTATGGCTACACCTTC. Translation: CATSLRYYGYTF.

The gene calls are TRBV20-1 and TRBJ2-4; no clear D. Trimming removed 5 bases at V and 5 bases at J, with 16 bases between. Germline assignment: CDR1 DFQATT and CDR2 SNEGSKA (reference sequence). The CDR3 has 14 residues. In DNA form, the CDR3 reads TGCAGTGCTCAAAGAGATTTATGGGAAAACATTCAGTACTTC. It specifies CSAQRDLWENIQYF.

The table lists this clonotype with many counts. The chain uses TRBV2 and TRBJ2-7, with D perhaps TRBD1 (6 bases). The V gene's germline CDR1 is SNHLY and CDR2 FYNNEI. This CDR3 comprises 14 residues. Trimming removed 3 bases at V and 7 bases at J, with 16 bases between. CDR3 DNA sequence: TGTGCCAGCAGTGACGGCGGTAGGGGGTGGGAGCAGTACTTC. Translation gives CASSDGGRGWEQYF.